These 32 T cell receptor beta chains originate from one sample sequenced in a study of breast tumors, draining lymph nodes, adjacent tissues. The lymph nodes were axillary draining lymph nodes from breast cancer patients. TCRdb re-derived calls from the multiplex PCR reads in MiXCR, one entry per CDR3 protein. The sample contains more than 200,000 distinct CDR3 sequences, less than 40% of which appear only once. Sequencing was performed on axillary lymph node tissue. These TCRs come from a female donor with breast cancer. Some clones in this sample may be carry-over from other donors' samples.

This clonotype was picked up many times. The rearrangement links TRBV28 to TRBJ2-7; D is perhaps TRBD2 (5 bases). The CDR3 runs to 13 residues. Germline-derived CDR1 and CDR2 are MDHEN and SYDVKM. Trimming took off 3 bases at V and 2 bases at J, with 8 bases between the two ends. The CDR3 spells CASSLGSPYEQYF. In DNA, the CDR3 is TGTGCCAGCAGTTTGGGGAGTCCCTACGAGCAGTACTTC.

This clonotype was seen many times. This sequence joins TRBV19 and TRBJ2-2, with D maybe TRBD2 (7 bases). CDR3 length equals 15 residues. Trimming removed 1 base at V and 5 bases at J, with 11 bases between. Germline loops: CDR1 LNHDA, CDR2 SQIVND (reference sequence). CDR3 protein: CASSIVRGATGELFF. In DNA form, the CDR3 reads TGTGCCAGTAGTATAGTTCGGGGGGCGACCGGGGAGCTGTTTTTT. Complete variable domain (other parts from reference TRBV19 and TRBJ2-2): DGGITQSPKYLFRKEGQNVTLSCEQNLNHDAMYWYRQDPGQGLRLIYYSQIVNDFQKGDIAEGYSVSREKKESFPLTVTSAQKNPTAFYLCASSIVRGATGELFFGEGSRLTVL.

This clonotype has a single count. This sequence joins TRBV12-3 or TRBV12-4 and TRBJ2-7, with 10 bases matching TRBD1. The CDR3 consists of 15 residues. Unmatched junction bases numbered 8, after V lost 6 bases and J lost 3 bases. The CDR3 reads CASSSGTGEIYEQYF. The CDR3 DNA reads as TGTGCCAGCAGCTCCGGGACAGGGGAAATCTACGAGCAGTACTTC.

This clonotype showed up many times. The gene calls are TRBV3-1 and TRBJ2-1, with TRBD2 matching 7 bases. The V gene end was trimmed by 4 bases and the J gene end by 7 bases; junction bases not matched to a gene: 10. Germline V lookup: CDR1 LGHDT, CDR2 YNNKEL (reference sequence). CDR3 length: 15 residues. This CDR3 reads CASSLQAGMGNEQFF. CDR3 nucleotides: TGTGCCAGCAGCCTACAAGCGGGAATGGGTAATGAGCAGTTCTTC.

This clonotype was seen a few times. The genes are TRBV6-1 and TRBJ2-3, with D tentatively TRBD1 or TRBD2 (9 bases each). The germline V and J ends were trimmed by 3 bases and 6 bases, with 31 bases remaining between them. CDR1 and CDR2 (germline): MNHNS, SASEGT. The length of the CDR3 is 20 residues. CDR3 bases: TGTGCCAGCAGTGACGTCGGGACAGGGTTCGGGCGGGAGGGCCGGGATACGCAGTATTTT. Residues: CASSDVGTGFGREGRDTQYF.

The table lists this clonotype with many counts. The chain links TRBV20-1 to TRBJ1-5; D unclear. The germline CDR1 and CDR2 sequences are DFQATT and SNEGSKA (reference sequence). This CDR3 region has 13 residues. The ends were cut back, 4 bases at V and 3 bases at J, with 10 bases in the middle. CDR3 bases: TGCAGTGCTACCATGGGTTCCAATCAGCCCCAGCATTTT. Translated: CSATMGSNQPQHF.

This clonotype was counted only a few times. This may come from a read error, since a much larger clone is one base off. The J gene is TRBJ2-3, the V gene TRBV5-6; D unresolved. CDR3 size: 12 residues. Looked up from germline, CDR1 is SGHDT and CDR2 is YYEEEE. The CDR3 nucleotides read TGTGCCAGCAGCTTTATAACAGCTACGCAGTATTTT. This gives the protein CASSFITATQYF.

Note on this clonotype: At one end, the junction sequence differs from germline, possibly due to a read error. The rearrangement joins TRBV5-1 to TRBJ2-1; D perhaps matches TRBD2 (6 bases). The germline V gene has CDR1 SGHRS and CDR2 YFSETQ. The CDR3 contains 12 residues. CDR3 protein: CASSETRNEHLF. The CDR3 nucleotides are TGCGCCAGCAGCGAGACTAGAAATGAGCACCTCTTC.

This clonotype was observed many times. The V gene is TRBV11-2, the J gene TRBJ2-3; D is uncertain. The CDR3 consists of 11 residues. CDR1 and CDR2 from the germline V gene are SGHAT and FQNNGV. The V and J ends lost 5 bases and 3 bases respectively, with 3 bases between them. The CDR3 here is CASSMTDTQYF. Here the CDR3 DNA reads TGTGCCAGCAGCATGACAGATACGCAGTATTTT.

The chain employs TRBV4-1 and TRBJ1-1, with 7 bases fitting TRBD1. J gave up 10 bases and V 0 bases, and 11 bases lay outside the gene matches. The CDR3 covers 15 residues. Germline V lookup: CDR1 MGHRA, CDR2 YSYEKL. The CDR3 DNA follows: TGCGCCAGCAGCCAAGACTCCGGAGGGGGCGATCGAGCTTTCTTT. Translated, it gives CASSQDSGGGDRAFF.

This clonotype was seen ten or more times. This chain connects TRBV2 to TRBJ2-1; tentatively, D is TRBD1 (5 bases). Germline V gene lookup returns CDR1 SNHLY and CDR2 FYNNEI. The length of the CDR3 is 11 residues. Deletions cut 2 bases from V and 11 bases from J, with 7 bases between. The CDR3 spells CASSERGKQFF. CDR3 sequence (DNA): TGTGCCAGCAGTGAAAGGGGTAAGCAGTTCTTC.

As regards this clonotype: Its ends do not fully match the called genes, so a read error is possible. The chain combines TRBV12-3 or TRBV12-4 with TRBJ1-4; TRBD1 matches 7 bases. The CDR3 is made up of 14 amino acids. The CDR3 sequence is CASTLRTGNEKLLF. The CDR3 DNA sequence: TGTGCCAGCACCCTCCGGACAGGAAATGAAAAACTGCTTTTT.

This clonotype was found many times. The gene calls are TRBV2 and TRBJ2-1, with D perhaps TRBD1 or TRBD2 (5 bases each). The CDR3 runs 14 residues. The germline gives CDR1 SNHLY, CDR2 FYNNEI. V was trimmed by 3 bases and J by 6 bases, leaving 12 bases between them. DNA of the CDR3: TGTGCCAGCAGTGATTCGGGGCTACTCAATGAGCAGTTCTTC. It specifies CASSDSGLLNEQFF.

V gene TRBV7-3 combines with J gene TRBJ2-5; 9 bases fit TRBD2. After removal of 5 bases from V and 4 bases from J, the junction contained 11 bases not matched to a gene. The germline gives CDR1 SGHTA, CDR2 FQGTGA. This CDR3 has 16 amino acids. CDR3 region: CASSPGDSGRGETQYF. The CDR3 coding sequence is TGTGCCAGCAGCCCTGGGGATAGCGGGAGAGGAGAGACCCAGTACTTC. The variable domain in full, completed from reference TRBV7-3 and TRBJ2-5, reads GAGVSQTPSNKVTEKGKYVELRCDPISGHTALYWYRQSLGQGPEFLIYFQGTGAADDSGLPNDRFFAVRPEGSVSTLKIQRTERGDSAVYLCASSPGDSGRGETQYFGPGTRLLVL.

Ten or more counts support this clonotype. This chain joins TRBV18 and TRBJ2-7; D not certain. Germline CDR1 KGHSH, CDR2 LQKENI. V was pared by 1 base and J by 4 bases, with 5 bases between. The CDR3 covers 12 residues. CDR3 amino acids: CASSPRVYEQYF. For the CDR3, the DNA is TGTGCCAGCTCACCACGGGTTTACGAGCAGTACTTC.

This clonotype came up many times. V usage is TRBV20-1 and J usage is TRBJ2-5; 8 bases match TRBD2. The V gene's germline CDR1 is DFQATT and CDR2 SNEGSKA (reference sequence). V was pared by 1 base and J by 4 bases, with 5 bases of the junction left unmatched. The CDR3 covers 14 residues. The chain's CDR3 is CSARVGTRLETQYF. In DNA form, the CDR3 reads TGCAGTGCTAGAGTCGGGACTAGGCTAGAGACCCAGTACTTC.

The table lists this clonotype with many counts. V is TRBV9 and J is TRBJ2-2; D is unresolved. This CDR3 region has 12 residues. Trimming shortened V by 1 base and J by 7 bases, and 5 bases separated the two germline ends. The germline CDR1 and CDR2 sequences are SGDLS and YYNGEE. The CDR3 here is CASSVSVGELFF. The CDR3 DNA reads TGTGCCAGCAGCGTATCCGTCGGGGAGCTGTTTTTT.

The rearrangement uses TRBV11-2 and TRBJ2-3; possibly TRBD1 or TRBD2 for D (5 bases each). Trimming cost V 1 base and J 4 bases, with 12 bases left between them. The CDR3 is 15 amino acids. Per germline, CDR1 SGHAT and CDR2 FQNNGV. CDR3 residues: CASSLGRGYPDTQYF. The CDR3 bases are TGTGCCAGCAGCTTAGGTCGGGGCTACCCAGATACGCAGTATTTT.

This clonotype has ten or more counts. CDR3 DNA: TGCGCCAGCAGCTTGGAGCAGGGGCCCTATGGCTACACCTTC. Translation: CASSLEQGPYGYTF. The gene calls are TRBV5-1 and TRBJ1-2; TRBD1 might be the D (6 bases). The germline V and J ends were trimmed by 0 bases and 4 bases, with 10 bases remaining between them. The CDR3 runs 14 residues. Germline CDR1 reads SGHRS; CDR2 reads YFSETQ. Looking up the rest from reference TRBV5-1 and TRBJ1-2 gives the full variable domain: KAGVTQTPRYLIKTRGQQVTLSCSPISGHRSVSWYQQTPGQGLQFLFEYFSETQRNKGNFPGRFSGRQFSNSRSEMNVSTLELGDSALYLCASSLEQGPYGYTFGSGTRLTVV.

With regard to this clonotype: A junction boundary mismatches the germline segment, possibly from a read error. The chain recombines TRBV7-7 with TRBJ2-5; 7 nucleotides match TRBD2. This CDR3 has 17 residues. CDR1 and CDR2 (germline): SSHAT, FNYEAQ (reference sequence). CDR3 amino acids: CASSLTNLGGRQEPQYF. The CDR3 bases are TGTGCTAGCAGCTTAACAAATCTGGGAGGGAGGCAAGAGCCCCAGTACTTC.

The chain couples TRBV12-5 to TRBJ1-1, with D unclear. Per germline, CDR1 LGHNT and CDR2 FRNRAP. The V gene lost 1 base and the J gene lost 4 bases, with 7 bases spanning the gap. This CDR3 has 13 amino acids. This CDR3 reads CASGLGSFTEAFF. CDR3 sequence (DNA): TGTGCTAGTGGTTTGGGAAGTTTCACTGAAGCTTTCTTT.

This clonotype was counted only a few times. One end of the junction fails to match germline, which may point to a read error. V usage is TRBV19 and J usage is TRBJ1-1; possibly TRBD1 for D (6 bases). From germline, CDR1 is LNHDA and CDR2 SQIVND (reference sequence). The CDR3 sequence is 13 residues long. The CDR3 nucleotides read TGTGCCAGTAGTGCGTCAGGGGACACTGGAGCTTTCTTT. Residues: CASSASGDTGAFF.

This clonotype was picked up many times. This chain links TRBV13 with TRBJ2-3, with D perhaps TRBD2 (6 bases). Germline V gene data show CDR1 as PRHDT and CDR2 as FYEKMQ (reference sequence). V gave up 2 bases and J gave up 5 bases, with 17 bases separating them. The CDR3 has 16 residues. This CDR3 is CASSLSSEGGKDTQYF. The DNA for the CDR3 is TGTGCCAGCAGCTTAAGTAGTGAGGGCGGGAAAGATACGCAGTATTTT.

This clonotype came up many times. The chain has TRBV20-1 and TRBJ2-5; TRBD1 matches at 7 bases. The CDR3 covers 12 residues. V lost 7 bases, J lost 5 bases, and 7 bases stayed unmatched. Germline loops: CDR1 DFQATT, CDR2 SNEGSKA (reference sequence). This chain's CDR3 is CSVGQALETQYF. The CDR3 DNA is TGCAGTGTTGGACAGGCTCTGGAGACCCAGTACTTC.

The table lists this clonotype with many counts. This sequence joins TRBV7-2 and TRBJ1-4; D call uncertain. V gave up 0 bases and J gave up 12 bases, with 14 bases separating them. CDR1 SGHTA and CDR2 FQGNSA come from the germline V gene. The CDR3 consists of 14 residues. The CDR3 reads CASSLAGRGQELFF. As DNA, the CDR3 is TGTGCCAGCAGCTTAGCGGGTCGCGGTCAGGAACTGTTTTTT.

There are a few counts of this clonotype. The V and J genes are TRBV7-3 and TRBJ1-1; D gene unclear. CDR1 and CDR2 from the germline V gene are SGHTA and FQGTGA. Trimming removed 4 bases at V and 2 bases at J, with 8 bases between. The CDR3 is made up of 13 amino acids. As DNA, the CDR3 is TGTGCCAGCAGCTCTTTGGTCAACACTGAAGCTTTCTTT. It yields the protein CASSSLVNTEAFF.

The chain combines TRBV7-8 with TRBJ1-4, with D possibly being TRBD1 (6 bases). The CDR3 totals 12 residues. V dropped 5 bases and J dropped 13 bases, with 14 bases sitting between them. Germline V lookup: CDR1 SGHVS, CDR2 FQNEAQ. CDR3 loop: CASSEDRDILFF. CDR3 coding DNA: TGTGCCAGCAGCGAAGACCGGGACATACTGTTTTTT.

This clonotype showed up many times. A read error may explain this, as a much larger clone is one base away. The genes are TRBV20-1 and TRBJ2-7; 12 positions match TRBD2. Germline CDR1 is DFQATT and CDR2 is SNEGSKA (reference sequence). There are 14 residues in the CDR3. The V segment lost 5 bases and the J segment 6 bases; nucleotides outside the gene matches: 8. The CDR3 DNA reads TGCAGTGCTCGGACTAGCGGGAAAGGCTCCGAGCAGTACTTC. This gives the protein CSARTSGKGSEQYF.

This clonotype was seen many times. The chain has TRBV12-3 or TRBV12-4 and TRBJ2-1, with TRBD2 matching 12 bases. The CDR3 has 16 amino acids. With V trimmed by 5 bases and J by 9 bases, 11 bases remained unmatched. CDR3 coding DNA: TGTGCCAGCAGTATCCGACTAGCGGGAGTGTGGGGTGAGCAGTTCTTC. Residues: CASSIRLAGVWGEQFF.

The chain is built from TRBV7-2 and TRBJ1-2; D might be TRBD1 (5 bases). The CDR3 length is 15 residues. From germline, CDR1 is SGHTA and CDR2 FQGNSA. V dropped 2 bases and J dropped 8 bases, with 18 bases sitting between them. For the CDR3, the DNA is TGTGCCAGCAGCTTACGACTAGAACTGAGGGACGGCTACACCTTC. It encodes CASSLRLELRDGYTF.

This clonotype has a count of ten or more. The chain carries TRBV12-3 or TRBV12-4 and TRBJ2-7, with D uncertain. The CDR3 spans 16 residues. Trimming took 6 bases from V and 3 from J, leaving 21 bases between them. The CDR3 DNA reads TGTGCCAGCAGCCAGAAGACCCTCGGAGTAGTCTACGAGCAGTACTTC. This translates into CASSQKTLGVVYEQYF.

The sample holds many counts of this clonotype. V and J are TRBV30 and TRBJ2-7, with 8 positions matching TRBD2. Germline V gives CDR1 GTSNPN, CDR2 SVGIG (reference sequence). Trimming at V came to 2 bases and at J to 3 bases, leaving 6 bases not matched to a gene. The CDR3 has 14 amino acids. CDR3 sequence: CAWSPGGGRYEQYF. As DNA, the CDR3 is TGTGCCTGGAGTCCAGGCGGGGGGCGCTACGAGCAGTACTTC.